Presented here are 24 T cell receptor beta chains from one specimen sequenced in a study of T cell repertoires in cytomegalovirus infection. TCRdb passed the reads through MiXCR, listing each CDR3 protein once. The table lists 200,000 to 300,000 distinct CDR3 sequences, around an eighth of them singletons. The material sequenced was PBMCs. The source is a human donor in good health (CMV status not recorded). Some clones in this sample may be carry-over from other donors' samples.

The sample holds many counts of this clonotype. The chain recombines TRBV6-6 with TRBJ2-7, with 8 bases identical to TRBD2. The CDR3 extends over 18 amino acids. V lost 5 bases and J lost 4; bases outside the gene matches: 19. Germline lookup yields CDR1 MNHNY and CDR2 SVGAGI (reference sequence). The CDR3 DNA sequence: TGTGCCAGCAGTCTGCCGCAGGTGGCTGGCGGGGGGTCGTACGAGCAGTACTTC. It encodes CASSLPQVAGGGSYEQYF.

This clonotype showed up many times. The chain recombines TRBV7-2 with TRBJ2-6; 7 bases are shared with TRBD2. CDR3 length equals 17 residues. J gave up 0 bases and V 0 bases, and 2 bases lay outside the gene matches. CDR1 is SGHTA, CDR2 FQGNSA, per germline. The CDR3 nucleotides are TGTGCCAGCAGCTTAGCCGGGACTAACTCTGGGGCCAACGTCCTGACTTTC. Amino acids: CASSLAGTNSGANVLTF.

This clonotype was counted at least ten times. This chain links TRBV12-3 or TRBV12-4 with TRBJ1-1; unclear D gene. Trimming took off 7 bases at V and 0 bases at J, with 6 bases between the two ends. This CDR3 is 12 amino acids long. CDR3 nucleotides: TGTGCCAGCAAAAGAATGAACACTGAAGCTTTCTTT. Residues: CASKRMNTEAFF.

This clonotype was seen a handful of times. J is TRBJ1-2 and V is TRBV4-3; D possibly corresponds to TRBD1 (5 bases). The CDR3 runs 14 residues. Trimming stripped 1 base from V and 5 bases from J, with 11 bases between. Germline CDR1 reads LGHNA; CDR2 reads YSLEER. The CDR3, as DNA: TGCGCCAGCAGCCAAGGATCCGCAGGGTATGGCTACACCTTC. It specifies CASSQGSAGYGYTF.

This clonotype has at least ten counts. The chain is built from TRBV7-3 and TRBJ2-5; D perhaps matches TRBD2 (5 bases). Germline assignment: CDR1 SGHTA and CDR2 FQGTGA. Trimming removed 0 bases at V and 5 bases at J, with 16 bases between. The CDR3 has 16 amino acids. The CDR3 DNA follows: TGTGCCAGCAGCTTAACATCGGCCCATCGAGGGGAGACCCAGTACTTC. It translates to CASSLTSAHRGETQYF.

CDR3 amino acids: CASSSTWTQYF. The CDR3 DNA sequence: TGTGCCAGCAGCAGCACTTGGACCCAGTACTTC. The V gene is TRBV14, the J gene TRBJ2-5, with unresolved D. CDR3 length: 11 amino acids. Germline V CDR1 and CDR2: SGHDN, FVKESK. Between the trimmed V and J ends, which lost 5 bases and 7 bases, there was a span of 8 bases.

In its sample, this clonotype was seen a few times. The chain uses TRBV25-1 and TRBJ1-4; D not resolved. CDR1 is MGHDK and CDR2 is SYGVNS in the germline V gene. The CDR3 extends over 11 amino acids. As DNA, the CDR3 is TGTGCTTCGAGGTTTCGTGAAAAACTGTTTTTT. Translation: CASRFREKLFF.

This clonotype came up many times. V and J are TRBV7-2 and TRBJ2-4; 13 bases fit TRBD2. CDR1 is SGHTA and CDR2 is FQGNSA in the germline V gene. The CDR3 is 15 amino acids. V shed 5 bases, J shed 8 bases, and the junction held 6 bases outside the gene matches. The CDR3 sequence is CASSHRTSGRHIQYF. CDR3 DNA sequence: TGTGCCAGCAGCCACAGGACTAGCGGGAGACACATTCAGTACTTC.

This clonotype showed up many times. This rearrangement joins TRBV7-2 to TRBJ1-5, with D possibly being TRBD1 (6 bases). There are 15 residues in the CDR3. The V and J ends lost 4 bases and 7 bases respectively, with 17 bases between them. CDR1 is SGHTA and CDR2 is FQGNSA in the germline V gene. CDR3 region: CASSSFRGVGQPQHF. Written as DNA, the CDR3 is TGTGCCAGCAGCTCCTTTAGGGGGGTTGGACAGCCCCAGCATTTT. Combining the CDR3 with reference TRBV7-2 and TRBJ1-5 gives the whole variable domain GAGVSQSPSNKVTEKGKDVELRCDPISGHTALYWYRQSLGQGLEFLIYFQGNSAPDKSGLPSDRFSAERTGGSVSTLTIQRTQQEDSAVYLCASSSFRGVGQPQHFGDGTRLSIL.

Ten or more counts support this clonotype. The chain has TRBV4-3 and TRBJ2-3; TRBD2 matches at 14 bases. With 0 bases clipped from V and 4 bases from J, the junction kept 12 bases outside the gene matches. The V gene's germline CDR1 is LGHNA and CDR2 YSLEER. The CDR3 has 20 residues. The CDR3 reads CASSQEPRRLAGGIADTQYF. The CDR3 coding sequence is TGCGCCAGCAGCCAAGAACCCCGGAGACTAGCGGGAGGGATCGCAGATACGCAGTATTTT.

This clonotype has a count of ten or more. CDR3 in DNA: TGTGCCAGCAGCTTATTGGGTGGAGAACAGCCCCAGCATTTT. Residues: CASSLLGGEQPQHF. This chain connects TRBV7-2 to TRBJ1-5; D ambiguous. Germline values: CDR1 SGHTA, CDR2 FQGNSA. V was clipped by 2 bases and J by 7 bases, with 12 bases between them. The CDR3 contains 14 residues.

A note on this clonotype: A read error may produce the germline difference seen at one junction end. This chain links TRBV20-1 with TRBJ1-1; TRBD1 might be the D (5 bases). CDR1 DFQATT and CDR2 SNEGSKA come from the germline V gene (reference sequence). This CDR3 has 11 residues. The CDR3 loop is CSASRAGEGFF. CDR3 DNA: TGCAGTGCCAGCAGGGCCGGGGAAGGTTTCTTT.

Ten or more counts support this clonotype. The chain combines TRBV6-6 with TRBJ2-5; a possible D gene is TRBD1 (7 bases). V lost 5 bases, J lost 5 bases, and 12 bases lay in between. CDR1 and CDR2 (germline): MNHNY, SVGAGI (reference sequence). The CDR3 runs to 13 residues. CDR3: CASSRTGGETQYF. DNA of the CDR3: TGTGCCAGCAGTCGGACAGGAGGGGAGACCCAGTACTTC.

Only a few counts were recorded for this clonotype. The chain employs TRBV19 and TRBJ2-7; D is uncertain. From germline, CDR1 is LNHDA and CDR2 SQIVND (reference sequence). The CDR3 spans 12 residues. The V gene lost 5 bases and the J gene lost 2 bases, with 7 bases spanning the gap. The CDR3, as DNA: TGTGCCAGTAGTTCACCGACCTACGAGCAGTACTTC. This codes for CASSSPTYEQYF.

This clonotype has ten or more counts. This chain joins TRBV20-1 and TRBJ1-1, with D perhaps matching TRBD1 (5 bases). The CDR3 totals 15 residues. Trimming removed 2 bases from V and 1 base from J, with 14 bases in between. Per the germline V gene, CDR1 is DFQATT and CDR2 is SNEGSKA (reference sequence). The CDR3 DNA reads TGCAGTGCTAGACCAGGGAGGGCGGGGAACACTGAAGCTTTCTTT. Its protein is CSARPGRAGNTEAFF.

There are many counts of this clonotype. The V gene is TRBV6-2 or TRBV6-3, the J gene TRBJ2-3; D might be TRBD2 (5 bases). CDR3 length equals 15 residues. Germline CDR1 and CDR2: MNHEY and SVGEGT. The V end lost 5 bases, the J end lost 4 bases, and 16 bases lay between the germline ends. As DNA, the CDR3 is TGTGCCAGCAGTCCCTACGGGAATGGGGCAGATACGCAGTATTTT. Protein product: CASSPYGNGADTQYF.

Only a few counts were recorded for this clonotype. This chain connects TRBV6-6 to TRBJ1-5; 9 positions match TRBD1. The CDR3 spans 16 residues. In germline, CDR1 is MNHNY, CDR2 SVGAGI (reference sequence). Germline trimming cut 2 bases from V and 6 bases from J; bases unmatched to any gene: 8. CDR3 sequence (DNA): TGTGCCAGCAGTTACGACAGGGGGAAAGGTAGTCAGCCCCAGCATTTT. This translates into CASSYDRGKGSQPQHF.

This clonotype has a handful of counts. J is TRBJ2-1 and V is TRBV11-2; 10 nucleotides match TRBD2. V was pared by 5 bases and J by 3 bases, with 7 bases of the junction left unmatched. CDR1 is SGHAT, CDR2 FQNNGV, per germline. The CDR3 consists of 16 residues. CDR3 in amino acids: CASSPLAGGLYNEQFF. DNA for the CDR3: TGTGCCAGCAGCCCATTAGCGGGAGGCCTCTACAATGAGCAGTTCTTC.

This clonotype was observed many times. The chain couples TRBV20-1 to TRBJ2-5, with 11 bases aligning to TRBD2. This CDR3 comprises 16 residues. Germline values: CDR1 DFQATT, CDR2 SNEGSKA (reference sequence). V trimming: 0 bases; J trimming: 4 bases; junction bases outside the gene matches: 7. Written as DNA, the CDR3 is TGCAGTGCTAGAGACTTAGCGGGAGGGCCTGGAGAGACCCAGTACTTC. Protein: CSARDLAGGPGETQYF.

This clonotype has only a few counts. The chain uses TRBV5-4 and TRBJ1-6; D perhaps matches TRBD1 (5 bases). V lost 4 bases and J lost 10, with 12 bases in between. Germline CDR1 is SGHNT and CDR2 is YYREEE (reference sequence). The CDR3 has 13 residues. The CDR3 protein is CASSRGSVSPLHF. CDR3 nucleotide sequence: TGTGCCAGCAGCAGGGGTTCGGTATCACCCCTCCACTTT.

V usage is TRBV6-5 and J usage is TRBJ2-3; perhaps TRBD2 as D (6 bases). V gave up 8 bases and J gave up 0 bases, with 12 bases separating them. Germline V CDR1 and CDR2: MNHEY, SVGAGI. This CDR3 region has 14 residues. CDR3 sequence: CASGGISSTDTQYF. The CDR3 DNA follows: TGTGCCAGCGGAGGGATATCTAGCACAGATACGCAGTATTTT.

The V gene is TRBV19, the J gene TRBJ2-5; possibly TRBD1 for D (5 bases). The length of the CDR3 is 14 residues. Trimming removed 3 bases at V and 4 bases at J, with 12 bases between. Germline loops: CDR1 LNHDA, CDR2 SQIVND (reference sequence). CDR3 coding DNA: TGTGCCAGTAGTATGGGCAGGGTGGGAGAGACCCAGTACTTC. Translating it yields CASSMGRVGETQYF.

This clonotype turned up a few times. This chain uses TRBV14 with TRBJ1-4; D gene uncertain. V was cut by 0 bases and J by 5 bases, with 10 bases left in between. CDR1 and CDR2 (germline): SGHDN, FVKESK. The CDR3 contains 15 residues. CDR3: CASSQEVGGNEKLFF. The CDR3 DNA sequence: TGTGCCAGCAGCCAAGAGGTTGGAGGGAATGAAAAACTGTTTTTT.

This chain uses TRBV6-2 or TRBV6-3 with TRBJ1-6; D may be TRBD1 (5 bases). V dropped 2 bases and J dropped 10 bases, with 15 bases sitting between them. The CDR3 spans 15 residues. CDR1 and CDR2 from the germline V gene are MNHEY and SVGEGT. In nucleotides, the CDR3 is TGTGCCAGCAGTTACGAGGACACCCCAAGATCACCCCTCCACTTT. This translates into CASSYEDTPRSPLHF.